One sample yielded the 21 T cell receptor beta chains listed below, sequenced in a study of CD8+ T cells in alopecia areata. Sequencing templates came from extracted RNA that was reverse transcribed into cDNA. TCRdb's table, derived via immunoSEQ multiplex PCR, lists solely in-frame clones and lacks some. Reported are 270,000 or so clones, none seen only once; the ten largest carry 0.9% to 1.5%. A sort of pooled cutaneous lymph node cells used CD4, CD8alpha, NKG2D, NKG2ACE and other stains. Specimen: CD4+ T cells sorted from a lymph node. These receptors all come from a C3H/HeJ mouse with alopecia areata. Strain haplotype at MHC: H2-k.

This clone has more than one count but fewer than ten. Gene names are the mouse ones. The read terminates 4 residues ahead of where the CDR3 ends, so the germline J gene completes it. At the DNA level, this CDR3 is encoded by other sequences in the same sample as well. V and J are TRBV13-2 and TRBJ2-1, with a tentative D call TRBD2 (6 bases). The V gene lost 3 bases and the J gene lost 1 base, with 8 bases spanning the gap. Germline lookup yields CDR1 NNHNN and CDR2 SYGAGS (reference sequence). This CDR3 spans 14 amino acids. The covered CDR3 bases are TGTGCCAGCGGTGCCGGGGGGAACTATGCT. It encodes CASGAGGNYA. From start to end, the CDR3 is CASGAGGNYAEQFF.

This clone has a handful of counts. Gene names are mouse gene names. The missing CDR3 end, 4 residues past where the read stops, is filled in from the germline J gene. V is TRBV1 and J is TRBJ2-1, with a possible D match to TRBD2 (7 bases). Germline CDR1 NSQYPW, CDR2 LRSPGD (reference sequence). V was clipped by 0 bases and J by 3 bases, with 12 bases between them. The CDR3 has 16 amino acids. CDR3 sequence: CTCSADRGATYAEQFF. The CDR3 bases that were read are TGCACCTGCAGTGCAGATCGGGGGGCTACCTATGCT. Looking up the rest from reference TRBV1 and TRBJ2-1 gives the full variable domain: VTLLEQNPRWRLVPRGQAVNLRCILKNSQYPWMSWYQQDLQKQLQWLFTLRSPGDKEVKSLPGADYLATRVTDTELRLQVANMSQGRTLYCTCSADRGATYAEQFFGPGTRLTVL.

This clone was detected only a few times. Genes and germline are mouse. The missing CDR3 end, 3 residues past where the read stops, is filled in from the germline J gene. This chain joins TRBV13-2 and TRBJ1-6; D is uncertain. TRBJ1-6 is noted as an ORF with a role that remains uncertain. The V and J ends lost 0 bases and 0 bases respectively, with 4 bases between them. Looked up from germline, CDR1 is NNHNN and CDR2 is SYGAGS (reference sequence). The CDR3 extends over 15 amino acids. The CDR3 loop reads CASGDGGSYNSPLYF. Incomplete CDR3 DNA: TGTGCCAGCGGTGATGGGGGTTCCTATAATTCGCCC.

Notes on this clone: Mouse gene names and germline throughout. The read finishes 4 residues shy of the CDR3 end, and the germline J gene is used to complete it. V is TRBV13-1 and J is TRBJ2-1, with a weak D call TRBD1 (6 bases). This CDR3 has 14 amino acids. The V gene's germline CDR1 is NSHNY and CDR2 SYGAGN. Trimming took 1 base from V and 4 from J, leaving 9 bases between them. The CDR3 spells CASSDQTGYAEQFF. CDR3 DNA (partial): TGTGCCAGCAGTGATCAGACAGGATATGCT.

Remarks on this clone: Mouse germline and gene names are used. The sequenced fragment ends 4 residues before the CDR3 boundary, so the rest is inferred from the germline J gene. The chain carries TRBV31 and TRBJ1-1; TRBD1 might be the D (5 bases). The CDR3 has 13 amino acids. CDR1 is GKSSPN and CDR2 is SITVG in the germline V gene. Trimming removed 1 base at V and 1 base at J, with 7 bases between. The part of the CDR3 DNA that was read is TGTGCCTGGAGTCCTGACAGAAACACA. It specifies CAWSPDRNT. The complete CDR3 sequence is CAWSPDRNTEVFF.

This clone has a handful of counts. These gene names are mouse names. The CDR3 end falls 4 residues outside the read, so it is completed with the germline J gene. The V and J genes are TRBV13-1 and TRBJ2-7; D ambiguous. CDR3 length equals 13 residues. Germline assignment: CDR1 NSHNY and CDR2 SYGAGN. The V end was cut by 0 bases, the J end by 3 bases, with 7 bases between. This CDR3 is CASSDASSYEQYF. The CDR3 DNA, read in part, is TGTGCCAGCAGTGATGCGAGCAGCTAT.

There are a few counts of this clone. Gene labels here are mouse ones. Sequencing ends 3 residues short of the CDR3 end; the germline J gene provides the rest. The chain is built from TRBV29 and TRBJ1-6; 8 nucleotides align to TRBD1. TRBJ1-6 is an open reading frame whose function is uncertain. This CDR3 spans 14 amino acids. Germline lookup yields CDR1 MSHET and CDR2 SYDVDS. V gave up 6 bases and J gave up 5 bases; unmatched junction bases: 3. This CDR3 reads CASRQGVDNSPLYF. CDR3 bases read: TGTGCTAGCAGACAGGGGGTCGATAATTCGCCC.

In this sample, this clone turned up a few times. Each gene name is a mouse one. The DNA ends 4 residues before the CDR3 does, and the rest of the CDR3 is filled in from the germline J gene. The chain carries TRBV4 and TRBJ2-7; 11 nucleotides line up with TRBD2. The length of the CDR3 is 15 residues. Per germline, CDR1 LGHDT and CDR2 YNNKQL (reference sequence). V lost 4 bases and J lost 0; bases outside the gene matches: 2. The CDR3 sequence is CASSSDWGDSYEQYF. The sequenced CDR3 bases are TGTGCCAGCAGCTCGGACTGGGGGGACTCCTAT.

Regarding this clone: These gene names are mouse names. The read finishes 4 residues shy of the CDR3 end, and the germline J gene is used to complete it. Other DNA sequences within the sample encode an identical CDR3. The V call is TRBV14, the J call TRBJ2-5; D gene ambiguous. Between the trimmed V and J ends, which lost 2 bases and 0 bases, there was a span of 4 bases. The V gene's germline CDR1 is SGHDT and CDR2 FRDEAV. The CDR3 is 13 amino acids. The CDR3 sequence: CASSFSNQDTQYF. Incomplete CDR3 DNA: TGTGCCAGCAGTTTTTCTAACCAAGAC.

Concerning this clone itself: Mouse germline and gene names are used. The CDR3 goes on 4 residues after the read ends, and that part is filled in from the germline J gene. The chain joins TRBV1 to TRBJ2-7; 10 bases are a match to TRBD2. The CDR3 is 16 amino acids. CDR1 and CDR2 (germline): NSQYPW, LRSPGD (reference sequence). CDR3 in amino acids: CTCSAALGGLEYEQYF. CDR3 DNA, as far as it was read: TGCACCTGCAGTGCAGCTCTGGGGGGGCTGGAGTAT.

As for this clone: Genes and germline are mouse. The CDR3 end lies 4 residues beyond the end of the read and is filled in from the germline J gene. The rearrangement uses TRBV12-1 and TRBJ1-1; D not resolved. This CDR3 comprises 12 residues. The ends were cut back, 2 bases at V and 4 bases at J, with 7 bases in the middle. Germline CDR1 and CDR2: SGHSN and HYEKVE. CDR3 sequence reads: CASSPQLTEVFF. The covered CDR3 bases are TGTGCCAGCTCTCCCCAACTCACA.

Worth noting for this clone: The genes and germline here are from mouse. The CDR3 end falls 4 residues outside the read, so it is completed with the germline J gene. The chain uses TRBV13-2 and TRBJ1-2, with D unresolved. The CDR3 is made up of 15 amino acids. The ends were cut back, 0 bases at V and 4 bases at J, with 13 bases in the middle. The germline CDR1 and CDR2 sequences are NNHNN and SYGAGS (reference sequence). The sequenced part of the CDR3 DNA is TGTGCCAGCGGTGATGCTGTGGGTCTCGGCTCC. It yields the protein CASGDAVGLGS. The whole CDR3 protein is CASGDAVGLGSDYTF.

This clone was found a few times. Genes here carry mouse names. The read halts 4 residues ahead of the CDR3 end, with the missing end drawn from the germline J gene. The rearrangement joins TRBV1 to TRBJ2-3; 10 bases agree with TRBD2. The germline CDR1 and CDR2 sequences are NSQYPW and LRSPGD (reference sequence). CDR3 size: 15 residues. The CDR3 bases that were read are TGCACCTGCAGTGCCGAACTGGGGGGGGTAGAA. Its protein product is CTCSAELGGVE. The CDR3 in full is CTCSAELGGVETLYF. The whole variable domain, filled in from reference TRBV1 and TRBJ2-3, reads VTLLEQNPRWRLVPRGQAVNLRCILKNSQYPWMSWYQQDLQKQLQWLFTLRSPGDKEVKSLPGADYLATRVTDTELRLQVANMSQGRTLYCTCSAELGGVETLYFGSGTRLTVL.

This clone appeared a few times. These gene names are mouse names. The sequenced fragment ends 4 residues before the CDR3 boundary, so the rest is inferred from the germline J gene. The chain combines TRBV31 with TRBJ1-2; possibly TRBD1 for D (6 bases). CDR1 and CDR2 from the germline V gene are GKSSPN and SITVG. The CDR3 consists of 14 residues. The germline V and J ends were trimmed by 1 base and 1 base, with 10 bases remaining between them. The DNA read from the CDR3 is TGTGCCTGGAGTCGAGGGACAATAAACTCC. Protein sequence: CAWSRGTINS. The full CDR3 protein is CAWSRGTINSDYTF.

With regard to this clone: Gene and germline names: mouse. From the germline J gene comes the end of the CDR3, since the read stops 4 residues before it. The V call is TRBV14, the J call TRBJ2-5; 7 bases are a match to TRBD1. CDR1 and CDR2 from the germline V gene are SGHDT and FRDEAV. The CDR3 consists of 13 residues. CDR3 region: CASKPGGQDTQYF. Partial CDR3 DNA: TGTGCCAGCAAGCCCGGGGGACAGGAC.

About this clone: The gene names given are mouse names. Coverage ceases 4 residues before the CDR3 finishes, and the germline J gene fills in the end. J is TRBJ2-5 and V is TRBV19, with D tentatively TRBD2 (6 bases). Germline CDR1 FNHDT, CDR2 SITEND (reference sequence). The length of the CDR3 is 14 residues. The CDR3 spells CASRPSGEGDTQYF. Partial CDR3 DNA: TGTGCCAGCAGGCCCTCTGGGGAGGGAGAC.

In this sample, this clone turned up a few times. Each gene name is a mouse one. The read gets to within 4 residues of the CDR3 end, and the germline J gene fills in the rest. V is TRBV13-1 and J is TRBJ1-1; D might be TRBD1 (6 bases). The CDR3 has 13 amino acids. Germline V gene sequence: CDR1 NSHNY, CDR2 SYGAGN. The part of the CDR3 DNA that was read is TGTGCCAGCAGTGATGAGGGGGGCGCA. It translates to CASSDEGGA. The complete CDR3 protein is CASSDEGGAEVFF.

This clone was counted a few times. Mouse germline and gene names are used. The read ends 4 residues shy of where the CDR3 ends; the end is completed using the germline J gene. V is TRBV19 and J is TRBJ1-1, with D possibly being TRBD1 (6 bases). Deletions cut 7 bases from V and 0 bases from J, with 10 bases between. The CDR3 has 13 amino acids. The V gene's germline CDR1 is FNHDT and CDR2 SITEND (reference sequence). The CDR3 here is CASSQGTNTEVFF. The CDR3 bases that were read are TGTGCCAGCTCCCAGGGGACAAACACA. The full variable domain, its missing parts supplied by reference TRBV19 and TRBJ1-1, is GGIITQTPKFLIGQEGQKLTLKCQQNFNHDTMYWYRQDSGKGLRLIYYSITENDLQKGDLSEGYDASREKKSSFSLTVTSAQKNEMAVFLCASSQGTNTEVFFGKGTRLTVV.

Regarding this clone: The genes are named according to mouse. Sequencing ends 4 residues short of the CDR3 end; the germline J gene provides the rest. The same CDR3 is also encoded by other DNA sequences in this sample. This chain uses TRBV1 with TRBJ1-1, with D unclear. This CDR3 spans 12 amino acids. Germline loops: CDR1 NSQYPW, CDR2 LRSPGD (reference sequence). The CDR3 loop is CTCSAVGTEVFF. Incomplete CDR3 DNA: TGCACCTGCAGTGCAGTGGGGACA.

Only a few counts were recorded for this clone. Gene and germline names: mouse. The CDR3 goes on 4 residues after the read ends, and that part is filled in from the germline J gene. This chain links TRBV13-1 with TRBJ2-2; 9 bases agree with TRBD1. Per germline, CDR1 NSHNY and CDR2 SYGAGN. With V trimmed by 4 bases and J by 0 bases, 4 bases remained unmatched. The CDR3 covers 16 residues. The sequenced CDR3 bases are TGTGCCAGCAGTCAAACAGGGGGCTCAAACACCGGG. This gives the protein CASSQTGGSNTG. The entire CDR3 sequence reads CASSQTGGSNTGQLYF.

As regards this clone: Any gene name here is a mouse gene name. The read gets to within 4 residues of the CDR3 end, and the germline J gene fills in the rest. The chain links TRBV19 to TRBJ2-3, with 8 bases fitting TRBD1. After removal of 1 base from V and 0 bases from J, the junction contained 4 bases not matched to a gene. Germline CDR1 and CDR2: FNHDT and SITEND (reference sequence). The length of the CDR3 is 16 residues. CDR3 protein: CASSISQGASAETLYF. CDR3 DNA (partial): TGTGCCAGCAGTATAAGCCAGGGGGCTAGTGCAGAA.